The rows below give T cell receptor beta chains drawn from one sample of a study of T-cell memory formation after mild COVID-19. A single record per CDR3 protein comes from TCRdb applying MiXCR to the 5' RACE reads. The sample consists of roughly 190,000 distinct CDR3 sequences, about 11% of them appearing once. Sequencing was done on a sample of PBMCs or a T cell subset sorted from them (not recorded which). The receptors derive from a man between 18 and 29 years old who had mild COVID-19 (a few samples of this study predate the infection). Cell type and time point are not known. CDR3s include the opening cysteine and the closing phenylalanine or tryptophan. A D gene is named only where the DNA matches it firmly. The size entry is marked missing in some rows and otherwise reads once, few, many or a size class.

v_call: TRBV6-5
clone_size: few
d_call: -
j_call: TRBJ1-2
cdr3_aa: CASSYSQVRYGYTF
cdr3_nt: TGTGCCAGCAGTTATTCACAGGTCCGCTATGGCTACACCTTC

v_call: TRBV7-9
clone_size: many
d_call: -
j_call: TRBJ2-5
cdr3_aa: CASSSPTGAETQYF
cdr3_nt: TGTGCCAGCAGCTCCCCCACGGGGGCCGAGACCCAGTACTTC

v_call: TRBV9
clone_size: many
d_call: TRBD1
j_call: TRBJ1-1
cdr3_aa: CASSVGDRMNTEAFF
cdr3_nt: TGTGCCAGCAGCGTAGGGGACAGAATGAACACTGAAGCTTTCTTT

v_call: TRBV7-9
clone_size: few
d_call: TRBD1
j_call: TRBJ1-4
cdr3_aa: CASSPWDRGEKLFF
cdr3_nt: TGTGCCAGCAGCCCCTGGGACAGAGGAGAAAAACTGTTTTTT

v_call: TRBV28
clone_size: few
d_call: -
j_call: TRBJ2-7
cdr3_aa: CASSLGFVPYEQYF
cdr3_nt: TGTGCCAGCAGTTTGGGGTTCGTCCCCTACGAGCAGTACTTC

v_call: TRBV20-1
clone_size: -
d_call: TRBD1
j_call: TRBJ1-6
cdr3_aa: CSARDRGPTPLHF
cdr3_nt: TGCAGTGCTAGGGACAGGGGCCCCACACCCCTCCACTTT

v_call: TRBV5-1
clone_size: -
d_call: -
j_call: TRBJ2-3
cdr3_aa: CASSFRSGQDTQYF
cdr3_nt: TGCGCCAGCAGCTTCCGAAGCGGACAAGATACGCAGTATTTT

v_call: TRBV29-1
clone_size: many
d_call: -
j_call: TRBJ1-5
cdr3_aa: CSTRQRAGDGPQHF
cdr3_nt: TGCAGCACTCGGCAACGTGCCGGGGATGGGCCCCAGCATTTT

v_call: TRBV4-3
clone_size: few
d_call: -
j_call: TRBJ1-1
cdr3_aa: CASSQGMYMNTEAFF
cdr3_nt: TGCGCCAGCAGCCAAGGGATGTACATGAACACTGAAGCTTTCTTT

v_call: TRBV5-1
clone_size: few
d_call: -
j_call: TRBJ2-5
cdr3_aa: CASSLTGTRAETQYF
cdr3_nt: TGCGCCAGCAGCTTAACAGGCACCAGGGCGGAGACCCAGTACTTC

v_call: TRBV24-1
clone_size: -
d_call: TRBD2
j_call: TRBJ2-5
cdr3_aa: CATSVLAGGQETQYF
cdr3_nt: TGTGCCACCAGTGTTCTAGCGGGGGGACAAGAGACCCAGTACTTC

v_call: TRBV4-3
clone_size: many
d_call: -
j_call: TRBJ2-3
cdr3_aa: CASSRQWVGDTQYF
cdr3_nt: TGCGCCAGCAGCCGCCAGTGGGTTGGGGATACGCAGTATTTT

v_call: TRBV12-3/TRBV12-4
clone_size: -
d_call: -
j_call: TRBJ2-7
cdr3_aa: CASRPDGTYEQYF
cdr3_nt: TGTGCCAGCAGACCTGACGGAACCTACGAGCAGTACTTC

v_call: TRBV9
clone_size: -
d_call: -
j_call: TRBJ2-6
cdr3_aa: CASSEPEGVGTSGANVLTF
cdr3_nt: TGTGCCAGCAGCGAGCCAGAGGGGGTCGGAACCTCTGGGGCCAACGTCCTGACTTTC

v_call: TRBV7-9
clone_size: -
d_call: -
j_call: TRBJ2-1
cdr3_aa: CASSSPARRWGSEQFF
cdr3_nt: TGTGCCAGCAGCTCCCCAGCACGCCGTTGGGGCAGTGAGCAGTTCTTC

v_call: TRBV4-2
clone_size: few
d_call: TRBD1
j_call: TRBJ2-5
cdr3_aa: CASSQVSGQHQETQYF
cdr3_nt: TGTGCCAGCAGCCAAGTTTCGGGACAGCACCAAGAGACCCAGTACTTC

v_call: TRBV5-1
clone_size: few
d_call: -
j_call: TRBJ2-1
cdr3_aa: CASRTGAGGDEQFF
cdr3_nt: TGCGCCAGCAGAACAGGAGCGGGCGGCGATGAGCAGTTCTTC

v_call: TRBV5-1
clone_size: many
d_call: TRBD2
j_call: TRBJ2-5
cdr3_aa: CASSLGLAGVSETQYF
cdr3_nt: TGCGCCAGCAGCTTGGGACTAGCGGGGGTTTCGGAGACCCAGTACTTC

v_call: TRBV2
clone_size: -
d_call: -
j_call: TRBJ2-5
cdr3_aa: CASRETEYQETQYF
cdr3_nt: TGTGCCAGCAGGGAGACAGAGTACCAAGAGACCCAGTACTTC

v_call: TRBV5-4
clone_size: -
d_call: -
j_call: TRBJ2-5
cdr3_aa: CASSVEEETQYF
cdr3_nt: TGTGCCAGCAGCGTGGAGGAAGAGACCCAGTACTTC

v_call: TRBV11-2
clone_size: -
d_call: -
j_call: TRBJ2-7
cdr3_aa: CASGSLSGYEQYF
cdr3_nt: TGTGCCAGCGGATCTTTATCAGGGTACGAGCAGTACTTC

v_call: TRBV7-3
clone_size: few
d_call: -
j_call: TRBJ2-5
cdr3_aa: CASSSQGGNQETQYF
cdr3_nt: TGTGCCAGCAGCTCACAGGGCGGGAACCAAGAGACCCAGTACTTC

v_call: TRBV29-1
clone_size: few
d_call: TRBD1
j_call: TRBJ2-1
cdr3_aa: CSVERDRGPNEQFF
cdr3_nt: TGCAGCGTAGAAAGGGACAGGGGGCCCAATGAGCAGTTCTTC

v_call: TRBV20-1
clone_size: -
d_call: TRBD2
j_call: TRBJ2-3
cdr3_aa: CSATGLASTDTQYF
cdr3_nt: TGCAGTGCTACTGGACTAGCCTCCACAGATACGCAGTATTTT

v_call: TRBV7-9
clone_size: -
d_call: -
j_call: TRBJ1-2
cdr3_aa: CASSLTGRYGYTF
cdr3_nt: TGTGCCAGCAGCTTAACAGGTCGCTATGGCTACACCTTC

v_call: TRBV12-3/TRBV12-4
clone_size: -
d_call: TRBD2
j_call: TRBJ2-3
cdr3_aa: CASSRGLGGTDTQYF
cdr3_nt: TGTGCCAGCAGCCGGGGACTAGGTGGGACAGATACGCAGTATTTT

v_call: TRBV14
clone_size: -
d_call: TRBD2
j_call: TRBJ2-1
cdr3_aa: CASSQAPWRGSYNEQFF
cdr3_nt: TGTGCCAGCAGCCAAGCCCCCTGGCGCGGGAGCTACAATGAGCAGTTCTTC

v_call: TRBV18
clone_size: -
d_call: TRBD2
j_call: TRBJ2-1
cdr3_aa: CASSPRLSGGSYNEQFF
cdr3_nt: TGTGCCAGCTCACCACGCCTTAGCGGGGGGTCGTACAATGAGCAGTTCTTC

v_call: TRBV18
clone_size: few
d_call: -
j_call: TRBJ1-3
cdr3_aa: CASSPGPGTSTAGNTIYF
cdr3_nt: TGTGCCAGCTCACCCGGGCCCGGGACGTCAACTGCTGGAAACACCATATATTTT

v_call: TRBV21-1
clone_size: -
d_call: -
j_call: TRBJ2-5
cdr3_aa: CASNVLPEETQYF
cdr3_nt: TGTGCCAGCAATGTGCTGCCGGAAGAGACCCAGTACTTC

v_call: TRBV7-2
clone_size: few
d_call: -
j_call: TRBJ2-7
cdr3_aa: CASSSGRTYEQYF
cdr3_nt: TGTGCCAGCAGCTCCGGACGGACCTACGAGCAGTACTTC

v_call: TRBV10-3
clone_size: few
d_call: -
j_call: TRBJ2-1
cdr3_aa: CAITHTNNEQFF
cdr3_nt: TGTGCCATCACACACACCAACAATGAGCAGTTCTTC

v_call: TRBV28
clone_size: few
d_call: -
j_call: TRBJ1-5
cdr3_aa: CASSLAFQPQHF
cdr3_nt: TGTGCCAGCAGTTTGGCGTTTCAGCCCCAGCATTTT

v_call: TRBV3-1
clone_size: -
d_call: -
j_call: TRBJ2-3
cdr3_aa: CASSRLGSDTQYF
cdr3_nt: TGTGCCAGCAGCCGCTTGGGATCAGATACGCAGTATTTT

v_call: TRBV15
clone_size: few
d_call: TRBD2
j_call: TRBJ2-5
cdr3_aa: CATSRAGGETQYF
cdr3_nt: TGTGCCACCAGCCGCGCGGGAGGTGAGACCCAGTACTTC

v_call: TRBV4-1
clone_size: many
d_call: TRBD2
j_call: TRBJ2-2
cdr3_aa: CASSPRLAGAWELFF
cdr3_nt: TGCGCCAGCAGCCCCCGACTAGCGGGGGCCTGGGAGCTGTTTTTT

v_call: TRBV4-1
clone_size: -
d_call: -
j_call: TRBJ2-3
cdr3_aa: CASSQFRTAADTQYF
cdr3_nt: TGCGCCAGCAGCCAATTCAGGACCGCGGCAGATACGCAGTATTTT

v_call: TRBV5-5
clone_size: -
d_call: -
j_call: TRBJ1-5
cdr3_aa: CASSLGADLNQPQHF
cdr3_nt: TGTGCCAGCAGCTTGGGGGCGGATCTCAATCAGCCCCAGCATTTT

v_call: TRBV12-3/TRBV12-4
clone_size: few
d_call: -
j_call: TRBJ1-1
cdr3_aa: CASSNGGLMNTEAFF
cdr3_nt: TGTGCCAGCTCTAACGGGGGGCTGATGAACACTGAAGCTTTCTTT

v_call: TRBV12-3/TRBV12-4
clone_size: -
d_call: TRBD1
j_call: TRBJ2-2
cdr3_aa: CASSPRGQGGELFF
cdr3_nt: TGTGCCAGCAGTCCCAGGGGGCAGGGCGGGGAGCTGTTTTTT

v_call: TRBV27
clone_size: -
d_call: -
j_call: TRBJ1-5
cdr3_aa: CASSSGSGLQPQHF
cdr3_nt: TGTGCCAGCAGTTCCGGTTCGGGCCTTCAGCCCCAGCATTTT

v_call: TRBV7-9
clone_size: few
d_call: TRBD1
j_call: TRBJ1-2
cdr3_aa: CASSLQGANGYTF
cdr3_nt: TGTGCCAGCAGCTTACAGGGGGCGAATGGCTACACCTTC

v_call: TRBV6-6
clone_size: few
d_call: -
j_call: TRBJ2-2
cdr3_aa: CASSYASGRNTGELFF
cdr3_nt: TGTGCCAGCAGTTATGCCTCGGGGAGGAACACCGGGGAGCTGTTTTTT